This T cell receptor beta chain stems from a study of T cell repertoires in cytomegalovirus infection (dated by TCRdb to 2018 to 2020). About the investigation overall: Because public TCR beta signatures pointed to carriage of CMV infection together with the matching HLA type, the HLA type of each donor mattered for the analysis.

TCRdb records Illumina HiSeq 1500 as the sequencer. TCRdb trimmed public reads at Q25 via fastp, called clones via MiXCR and kept in-frame beta chains. Rows with a matching CDR3 protein are joined into one entry that keeps the most common DNA and genes. The sample table lists around 450,000 distinct CDR3 sequences, roughly 30% of them with a count of one. In total, the top ten clones hold roughly 15% of the sample. The cysteine opens and the phenylalanine closes a CDR3 of 14 amino acids. CDR3 DNA only is kept here, 42 bases in frame from base 1. CDR1 and CDR2 are drawn from the germline V gene (reference sequence): SGHNT, YYREEE. Trimming removed 4 bases from V and 5 bases from J, leaving 13 bases between the germline ends. The study at large found these results: Cumulative frequency of public TCR beta family members discriminated carriers of CMV infection plus the relevant HLA type in this cohort and an independent 352-donor cohort. The ex vivo response was dominated by HLA-C-restricted CMV-specific TCR beta clonotypes, which also provided the single most frequent clonotype in two of eight donors.

With respect to this clonotype: Its recognized antigen is unknown. Within one base of it there is no much larger clone, and no base qualities were kept.

Specimen: PBMCs. The TCR was taken from a human donor in good health (CMV status not recorded). Some clones in this sample may be carry-over from other donors' samples. The chain uses TRBV5-4 and TRBJ2-1; the D segment could be TRBD1, given 5 matching bases. The CDR3 region has the sequence CASSLGAANNEQFF. The DNA reads as follows: TGTGCCAGCAGCCTTGGGGCAGCTAACAATGAGCAGTTCTTC.